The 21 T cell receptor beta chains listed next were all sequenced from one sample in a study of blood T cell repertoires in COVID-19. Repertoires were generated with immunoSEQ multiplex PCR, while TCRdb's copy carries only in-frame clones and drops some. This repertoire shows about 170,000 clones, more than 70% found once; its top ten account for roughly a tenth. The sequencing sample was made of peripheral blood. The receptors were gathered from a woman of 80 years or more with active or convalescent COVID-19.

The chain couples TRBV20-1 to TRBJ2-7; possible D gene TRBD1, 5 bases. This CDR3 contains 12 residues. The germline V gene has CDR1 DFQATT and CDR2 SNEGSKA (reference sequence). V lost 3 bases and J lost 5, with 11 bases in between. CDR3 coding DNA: TGCAGTGCTAGTATCCAGGGCCACGAGCAGTACTTC. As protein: CSASIQGHEQYF.

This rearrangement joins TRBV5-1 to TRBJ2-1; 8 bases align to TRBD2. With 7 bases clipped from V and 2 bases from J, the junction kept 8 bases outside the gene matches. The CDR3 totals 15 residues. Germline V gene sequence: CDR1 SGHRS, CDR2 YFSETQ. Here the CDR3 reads CASSIAGITYNEQFF. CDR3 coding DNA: TGCGCCAGCTCAATAGCGGGGATCACCTACAATGAGCAGTTCTTC.

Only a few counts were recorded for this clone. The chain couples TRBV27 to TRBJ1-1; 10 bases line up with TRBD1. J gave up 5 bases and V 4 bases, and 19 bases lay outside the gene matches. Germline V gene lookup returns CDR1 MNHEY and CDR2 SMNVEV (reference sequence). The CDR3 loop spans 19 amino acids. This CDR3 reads CASSSRWSIRTGGRTEAFF. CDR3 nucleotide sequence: TGTGCCAGCAGTTCCCGTTGGTCGATTCGGACAGGGGGGAGGACTGAAGCTTTCTTT.

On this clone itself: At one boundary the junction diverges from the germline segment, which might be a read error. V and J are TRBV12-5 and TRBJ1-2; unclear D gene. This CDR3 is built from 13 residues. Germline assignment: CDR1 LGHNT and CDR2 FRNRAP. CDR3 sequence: CASGLVRSGSQDF. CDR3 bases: TGTGCTAGTGGTTTGGTACGTTCGGGTTCTCAAGACTTC.

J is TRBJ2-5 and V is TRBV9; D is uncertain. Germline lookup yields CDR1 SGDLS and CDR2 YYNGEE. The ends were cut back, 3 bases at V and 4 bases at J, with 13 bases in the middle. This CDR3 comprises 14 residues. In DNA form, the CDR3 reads TGTGCCAGCAGCGCGTACTACGGTAGAGAGACCCAGTACTTC. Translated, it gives CASSAYYGRETQYF.

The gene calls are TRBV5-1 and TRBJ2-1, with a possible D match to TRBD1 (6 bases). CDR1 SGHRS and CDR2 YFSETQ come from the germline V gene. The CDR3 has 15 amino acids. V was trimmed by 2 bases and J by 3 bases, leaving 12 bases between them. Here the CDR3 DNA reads TGCGCCAGCAGCTTTGATGGGACAAACTACAATGAGCAGTTCTTC. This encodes CASSFDGTNYNEQFF.

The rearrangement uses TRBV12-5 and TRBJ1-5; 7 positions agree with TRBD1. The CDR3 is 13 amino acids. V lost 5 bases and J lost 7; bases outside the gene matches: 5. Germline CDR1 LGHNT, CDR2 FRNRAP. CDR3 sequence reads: CASGIDRVQPQHF. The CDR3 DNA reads TGTGCTAGTGGTATCGACAGGGTCCAGCCCCAGCATTTT.

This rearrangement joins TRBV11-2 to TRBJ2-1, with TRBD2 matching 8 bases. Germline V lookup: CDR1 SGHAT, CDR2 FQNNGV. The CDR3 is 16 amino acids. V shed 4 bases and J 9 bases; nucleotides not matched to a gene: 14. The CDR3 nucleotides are TGTGCCAGCAGCTCCGGTGTGCGGCGGGAGGTTCCTGAGCAGTTCTTC. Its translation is CASSSGVRREVPEQFF.

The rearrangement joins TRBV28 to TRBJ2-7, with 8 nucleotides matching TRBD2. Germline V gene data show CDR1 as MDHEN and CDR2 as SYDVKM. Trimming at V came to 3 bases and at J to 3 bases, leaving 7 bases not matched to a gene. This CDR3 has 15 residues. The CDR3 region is CASSFPAGDSYEQYF. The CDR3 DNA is TGTGCCAGCAGTTTTCCAGCGGGAGATAGCTACGAGCAGTACTTC.

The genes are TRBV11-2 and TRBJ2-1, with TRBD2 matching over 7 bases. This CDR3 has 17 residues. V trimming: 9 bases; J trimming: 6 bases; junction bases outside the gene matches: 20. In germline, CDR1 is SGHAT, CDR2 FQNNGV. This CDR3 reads CASATREWEGPFNEQFF. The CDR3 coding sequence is TGTGCCAGTGCCACGAGAGAATGGGAGGGCCCCTTCAATGAGCAGTTCTTC.

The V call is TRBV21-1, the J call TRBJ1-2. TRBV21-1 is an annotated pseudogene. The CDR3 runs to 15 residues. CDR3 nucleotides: TGTGCCAGCAGCAAAGATAGTTGTCCGAGCTATGGCTACACCTTC. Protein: CASSKDSCPSYGYTF.

The CDR3 region is CASSLGLATTDTQYF. The CDR3 nucleotides are TGTGCCAGCAGCCTAGGACTAGCGACCACAGATACGCAGTATTTT. This rearrangement joins TRBV3-1 (or the pseudogene TRBV3-2) to TRBJ2-3; 9 nucleotides match TRBD2. The V segment lost 4 bases and the J segment 2 bases; nucleotides outside the gene matches: 4. The CDR3 covers 15 residues. CDR1 LGHDT and CDR2 YNNKEL come from the germline V gene (reference sequence).

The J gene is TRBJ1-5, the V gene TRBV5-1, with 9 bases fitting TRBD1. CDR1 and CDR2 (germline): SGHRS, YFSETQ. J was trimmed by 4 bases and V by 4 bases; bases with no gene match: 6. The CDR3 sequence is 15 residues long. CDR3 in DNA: TGCGCCAGCAGCATAACAGGGGGCGCGAATCAGCCCCAGCATTTT. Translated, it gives CASSITGGANQPQHF.

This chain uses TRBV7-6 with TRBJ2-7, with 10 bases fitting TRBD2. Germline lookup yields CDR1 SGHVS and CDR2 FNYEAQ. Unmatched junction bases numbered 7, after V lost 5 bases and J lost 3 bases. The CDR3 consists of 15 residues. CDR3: CASSVSGRTYYEQYF. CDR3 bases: TGTGCCAGCAGCGTTAGCGGGAGGACTTACTACGAGCAGTACTTC.

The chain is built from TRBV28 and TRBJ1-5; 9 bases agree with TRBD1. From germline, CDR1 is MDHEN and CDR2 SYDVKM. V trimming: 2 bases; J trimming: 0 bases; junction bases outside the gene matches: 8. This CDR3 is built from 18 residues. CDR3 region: CASSLEQGAGYSNQPQHF. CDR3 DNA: TGTGCCAGCAGTTTAGAACAGGGGGCGGGGTATAGCAATCAGCCCCAGCATTTT.

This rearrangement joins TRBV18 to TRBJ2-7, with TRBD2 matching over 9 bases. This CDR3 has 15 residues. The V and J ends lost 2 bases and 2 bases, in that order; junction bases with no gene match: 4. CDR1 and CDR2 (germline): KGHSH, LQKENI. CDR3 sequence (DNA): TGTGCCAGCTCACCAGCCCTAGCGGGAACCTACGAGCAGTACTTC. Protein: CASSPALAGTYEQYF.

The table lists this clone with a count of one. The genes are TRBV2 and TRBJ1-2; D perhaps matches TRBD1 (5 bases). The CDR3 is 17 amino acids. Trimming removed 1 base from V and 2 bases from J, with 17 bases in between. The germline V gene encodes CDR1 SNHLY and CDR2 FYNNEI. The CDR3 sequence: CASSEVEVGQKNYGYTF. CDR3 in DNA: TGTGCCAGCAGTGAAGTAGAGGTGGGGCAGAAGAACTATGGCTACACCTTC.

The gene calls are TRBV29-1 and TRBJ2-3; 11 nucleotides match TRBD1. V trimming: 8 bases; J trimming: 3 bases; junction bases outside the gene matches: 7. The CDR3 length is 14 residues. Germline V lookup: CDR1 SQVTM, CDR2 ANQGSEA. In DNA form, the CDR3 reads TGCAGCACAAGGGACAGGGGGAGAACAGATACGCAGTATTTT. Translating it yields CSTRDRGRTDTQYF.

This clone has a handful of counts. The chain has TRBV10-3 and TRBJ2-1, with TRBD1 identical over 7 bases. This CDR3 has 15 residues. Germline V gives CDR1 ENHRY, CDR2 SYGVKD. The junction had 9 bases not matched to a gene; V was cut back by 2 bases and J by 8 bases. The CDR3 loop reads CAISENRGGSDEQFF. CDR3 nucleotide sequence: TGTGCCATCAGTGAGAACAGGGGCGGCAGCGATGAGCAGTTCTTC.

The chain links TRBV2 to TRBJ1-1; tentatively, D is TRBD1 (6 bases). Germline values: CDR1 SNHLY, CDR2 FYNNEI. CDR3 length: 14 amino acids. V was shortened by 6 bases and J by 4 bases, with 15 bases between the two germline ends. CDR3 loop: CASRRTAQGTEAFF. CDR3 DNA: TGTGCCAGCAGGCGGACAGCACAGGGCACTGAAGCTTTCTTT.

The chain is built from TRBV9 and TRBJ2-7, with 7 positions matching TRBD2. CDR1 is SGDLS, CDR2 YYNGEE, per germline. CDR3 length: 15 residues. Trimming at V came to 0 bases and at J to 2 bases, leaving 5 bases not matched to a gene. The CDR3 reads CASSVGGGNPYEQYF. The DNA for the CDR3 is TGTGCCAGCAGCGTAGGCGGGGGAAACCCCTACGAGCAGTACTTC. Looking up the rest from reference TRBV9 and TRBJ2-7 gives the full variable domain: DSGVTQTPKHLITATGQRVTLRCSPRSGDLSVYWYQQSLDQGLQFLIQYYNGEERAKGNILERFSAQQFPDLHSELNLSSLELGDSALYFCASSVGGGNPYEQYFGPGTRLTVT.